This TCR beta chain was sequenced during a study of cytomegalovirus exposure and HLA in healthy donors. The study's findings and limits: Later analysis identified a missense DCLRE1C variant that was linked to TCR beta V- and J-gene trimming. A list of 164 TCR beta chains associated with cytomegalovirus was given.

A note on this clone: Its antigen is as yet unknown.

Both 60 Vbeta primers and 13 Jbeta primers went into the PCR. The protocol was immunoSEQ multiplex PCR, while the TCRdb copy is restricted to in-frame clones and leaves out a portion. The data hold around 120,000 clones, with about 80% observed a single time. Sequenced: PBMCs. The receptor was derived from a woman in her thirties or forties in good health and CMV-seronegative.

The CDR3 here is CASSVEGAYNEQFF. The CDR3 DNA reads as TGTGCCAGCAGCGTCGAGGGAGCCTACAATGAGCAGTTCTTC. The J gene is TRBJ2-1, the V gene TRBV9; D may be TRBD2 (5 bases). Germline CDR1 is SGDLS and CDR2 is YYNGEE. V lost 2 bases to trimming and J lost 2 bases, with 8 bases between them. This CDR3 region has 14 residues.